These 16 T cell receptor beta chains originate from one sample sequenced in a study of shared clonotypes between healthy human individuals. Clones were read by immunoSEQ multiplex PCR, and TCRdb kept only the in-frame ones, dropping some. The top ten hold roughly 1.8% of the sample, which has some 790,000 clones, about two thirds seen once. Sequenced sample: memory CD4+ T cells sorted from blood. Subset: CD45RA-negative fraction. These receptors were obtained from a woman aged 25 to 39 in good health.

V and J are TRBV28 and TRBJ2-7; D gene ambiguous. The V gene's germline CDR1 is MDHEN and CDR2 SYDVKM. V gave up 6 bases and J gave up 5 bases, with 20 bases separating them. There are 15 residues in the CDR3. The CDR3 spells CASRDPPGFSHEQYF. As DNA, the CDR3 is TGTGCCAGCAGAGATCCCCCAGGCTTTAGCCACGAGCAGTACTTC.

This clone occurred a few times. Other DNA variants within this sample encode the same CDR3. The chain links TRBV5-1 to TRBJ2-7; 9 bases map to TRBD2. The germline V gene has CDR1 SGHRS and CDR2 YFSETQ. The CDR3 covers 17 residues. J lost 3 bases, V lost 0 bases, and 10 bases had no gene match. Here the CDR3 reads CASSLVSGLAGDYEQYF. CDR3 coding DNA: TGCGCCAGCAGCTTGGTTTCTGGGTTAGCGGGAGACTACGAGCAGTACTTC.

The chain recombines TRBV7-9 with TRBJ1-1, with D hard to call. Trimming removed 3 bases from V and 4 bases from J, with 6 bases in between. Germline values: CDR1 SEHNR, CDR2 FQNEAQ (reference sequence). CDR3 size: 12 residues. CDR3 residues: CASSFGSTEAFF. In DNA form, the CDR3 reads TGTGCCAGCAGCTTCGGTAGCACTGAAGCTTTCTTT.

This clone occurred a few times. The chain has TRBV10-3 and TRBJ1-2, with TRBD1 identical over 8 bases. The CDR3 covers 16 residues. CDR1 is ENHRY and CDR2 is SYGVKD in the germline V gene. Germline trimming cut 0 bases from V and 6 bases from J; bases unmatched to any gene: 9. The CDR3 reads CAISESFAGGRNGYTF. The CDR3 DNA reads as TGTGCCATCAGTGAGTCGTTTGCAGGGGGCCGTAATGGCTACACCTTC.

V and J are TRBV15 and TRBJ2-1, with 9 bases aligning to TRBD2. Trimming at V came to 0 bases and at J to 12 bases, leaving 3 bases not matched to a gene. Per the germline V gene, CDR1 is LNHNV and CDR2 is YYDKDF (reference sequence). The CDR3 has 13 amino acids. CDR3 amino acids: CATSRELTSGQFF. The CDR3 DNA is TGTGCCACCAGCAGAGAATTGACTAGCGGGCAGTTCTTC.

The chain carries TRBV28 and TRBJ2-3; D might be TRBD1 or TRBD2, each matching 5 bases. CDR3 length: 16 amino acids. Germline V gene lookup returns CDR1 MDHEN and CDR2 SYDVKM. The V end was cut by 3 bases, the J end by 5 bases, with 18 bases between. CDR3 sequence (DNA): TGTGCCAGCAGTTTTCCCCCCGGGGCCTTGAGAGATACGCAGTATTTT. Translated, it gives CASSFPPGALRDTQYF.

The V gene is TRBV5-1, the J gene TRBJ1-1, with 8 bases identical to TRBD1. The CDR3 sequence is 17 residues long. CDR1 SGHRS and CDR2 YFSETQ come from the germline V gene. V lost 4 bases and J lost 5; bases outside the gene matches: 16. The CDR3 loop is CASSLPGTGLWGTEAFF. In DNA form, the CDR3 reads TGCGCCAGCAGCCTACCGGGGACAGGTCTTTGGGGAACTGAAGCTTTCTTT.

In this sample, this clone turned up a few times. This chain uses TRBV7-3 with TRBJ1-5, with D possibly being TRBD1 (6 bases). Germline values: CDR1 SGHTA, CDR2 FQGTGA. This CDR3 spans 18 amino acids. V was clipped by 5 bases and J by 1 base, with 21 bases between them. The CDR3, as DNA: TGTGCCAGCAGCCCCATTGTCAGGGGTCGTGGAAGCAATCAGCCCCAGCATTTT. This encodes CASSPIVRGRGSNQPQHF.

The chain recombines TRBV7-9 with TRBJ1-1; unclear D gene. The length of the CDR3 is 13 residues. V was cut by 6 bases and J by 2 bases, with 10 bases left in between. Per the germline V gene, CDR1 is SEHNR and CDR2 is FQNEAQ (reference sequence). The CDR3 bases are TGTGCCAGCAGGAGGATTGCTAACACTGAAGCTTTCTTT. Translated: CASRRIANTEAFF.

In its sample, this clone was seen a few times. V is TRBV2 and J is TRBJ2-5, with 7 bases lining up with TRBD1. From germline, CDR1 is SNHLY and CDR2 FYNNEI. Trimming cost V 4 bases and J 4 bases; bases outside gene matches: 6. This CDR3 has 14 amino acids. The CDR3 reads CASSATGHRETQYF. The CDR3 nucleotides read TGTGCCAGCAGTGCGACAGGGCACCGAGAGACCCAGTACTTC.

This clone was counted only a few times. This chain uses TRBV5-1 with TRBJ1-2, with D unclear. The CDR3 runs 16 residues. The germline CDR1 and CDR2 sequences are SGHRS and YFSETQ. V dropped 1 base and J dropped 0 bases, with 13 bases sitting between them. The DNA of the CDR3 is TGCGCCAGCAGCTTGTCCCGGGATACAACTAACTATGGCTACACCTTC. As protein: CASSLSRDTTNYGYTF.

The chain is built from TRBV5-1 and TRBJ2-6; D unclear. The CDR3 is 17 amino acids. Germline-derived CDR1 and CDR2 are SGHRS and YFSETQ. The V end was cut by 4 bases, the J end by 2 bases, with 16 bases between. The CDR3 nucleotides are TGCGCCAGCAGCCCAGGCCACCAGGCAGCTGGGGCCAACGTCCTGACTTTC. Its translation is CASSPGHQAAGANVLTF. Based on the CDR3 plus reference TRBV5-1 and TRBJ2-6, the full variable domain is KAGVTQTPRYLIKTRGQQVTLSCSPISGHRSVSWYQQTPGQGLQFLFEYFSETQRNKGNFPGRFSGRQFSNSRSEMNVSTLELGDSALYLCASSPGHQAAGANVLTFGAGSRLTVL.

This clone has a handful of counts. The CDR3, as DNA: TGTGCCAGCAGTTTAAGCGGGAGTGCGAATGAGCAGTTCTTC. Residues: CASSLSGSANEQFF. V usage is TRBV25-1 and J usage is TRBJ2-1; 8 bases match TRBD2. Losses at the gene ends were 5 bases for V and 7 bases for J; bases not matched to a gene: 7. Germline-derived CDR1 and CDR2 are MGHDK and SYGVNS. This CDR3 region has 14 residues. Looking up the rest from reference TRBV25-1 and TRBJ2-1 gives the full variable domain: EADIYQTPRYLVIGTGKKITLECSQTMGHDKMYWYQQDPGMELHLIHYSYGVNSTEKGDLSSESTVSRIRTEHFPLTLESARPSHTSQYLCASSLSGSANEQFFGPGTRLTVL.

This clone was recorded only once. The chain is built from TRBV28 and TRBJ2-2; 7 positions match TRBD1. Germline V gives CDR1 MDHEN, CDR2 SYDVKM. V was pared by 3 bases and J by 6 bases, with 7 bases of the junction left unmatched. The CDR3 has 15 residues. CDR3: CASSLSDREAGELFF. The CDR3 DNA reads TGTGCCAGCAGTTTGTCAGACAGGGAAGCCGGGGAGCTGTTTTTT.

The chain joins TRBV28 to TRBJ2-2; 9 nucleotides agree with TRBD2. V was clipped by 5 bases and J by 0 bases; unmatched bases: 10. Germline V gene sequence: CDR1 MDHEN, CDR2 SYDVKM. CDR3 length equals 18 residues. The CDR3 is CASSTPAAGGPNTGELFF. CDR3 bases: TGTGCCAGCAGTACCCCGGCGGCGGGAGGGCCGAACACCGGGGAGCTGTTTTTT.

This chain's CDR3 is CAVGLAGGLDTQYF. CDR3 nucleotides: TGTGCTGTAGGACTAGCGGGAGGATTAGATACGCAGTATTTT. The chain uses TRBV19 and TRBJ2-3, with 14 bases lining up with TRBD2. Germline values: CDR1 LNHDA, CDR2 SQIVND (reference sequence). The CDR3 length is 14 residues.